This is a list of T cell receptor beta chains from one sample in a study of T-cell memory formation after mild COVID-19. Each CDR3 protein gets one entry after TCRdb re-called the 5' RACE reads with MiXCR. Of 300,000 to 350,000 distinct CDR3 sequences listed, 10% to 15% are singletons. Sequenced: PBMCs or a T cell subset sorted from them (not recorded which). These receptors all come from a man between 18 and 29 years old who had mild COVID-19 (a few samples of this study predate the infection). Cell type and time point are not known. Each CDR3 is given with its conserved first and last residue. D genes are given only for firm matches. Clone sizes are given selectively: once, few, many, or a class where the clone is expanded.

J,size,D,V,CDR3,DNA
TRBJ2-3,once,.,TRBV5-6,CASSSPSRTTDTKYF,TGTGCCAGCAGCTCTCCGAGCCGAACCACAGATACGAAGTATTTT
TRBJ2-5,.,.,TRBV15,CATSTSRETQYF,TGTGCCACCAGCACGAGCCGGGAGACCCAGTACTTC
TRBJ1-1,.,.,TRBV7-9,CASSSVGGWAEAFF,TGTGCCAGCAGTTCAGTGGGGGGCTGGGCTGAAGCTTTCTTT
TRBJ1-1,.,.,TRBV12-3/TRBV12-4,CASNSRHTEAFF,TGTGCCAGCAACAGCAGGCACACTGAAGCTTTCTTT
TRBJ2-2,.,.,TRBV27,CASSGWRAPDTGELFF,TGTGCCAGCTCCGGATGGAGGGCCCCCGACACCGGGGAGCTGTTTTTT
TRBJ1-5,.,.,TRBV5-1,CASSLIRHEYSNQPQHF,TGCGCCAGCAGCTTAATTCGACATGAGTATAGCAATCAGCCCCAGCATTTT
TRBJ1-1,many,TRBD1,TRBV11-1,CASRWDRGRDRNTEAFF,TGTGCCAGCAGATGGGACAGGGGGCGCGATCGGAACACTGAAGCTTTCTTT
TRBJ1-1,many,.,TRBV4-1,CASSQGGVKPFF,TGCGCCAGCAGCCAAGGGGGGGTAAAGCCTTTCTTT
TRBJ1-5,many,.,TRBV12-3/TRBV12-4,CASSFRTSNQPQHF,TGTGCCAGCAGTTTCAGGACTAGCAATCAGCCCCAGCATTTT
TRBJ2-2,few,.,TRBV11-2,CASSLGLEYTGELFF,TGTGCCAGCAGCTTAGGACTCGAGTACACCGGGGAGCTGTTTTTT
TRBJ2-2,.,TRBD1,TRBV6-2/TRBV6-3,CASSPLTGGRDLSWELFF,TGTGCCAGCAGCCCTTTAACAGGGGGCCGCGATCTCTCTTGGGAGCTGTTTTTT
TRBJ2-6,few,TRBD1,TRBV5-1,CASSLAGTGISGANVLTF,TGCGCCAGCAGCTTGGCGGGGACAGGGATCTCTGGGGCCAACGTCCTGACTTTC
TRBJ1-4,few,.,TRBV7-9,CASSSHRTATNEKLFF,TGTGCCAGCAGCTCCCACAGGACCGCAACTAATGAAAAACTGTTTTTT
TRBJ2-7,few,.,TRBV7-2,CASSPRGGSSYEQYF,TGTGCCAGCAGCCCTCGGGGCGGAAGCTCCTACGAGCAGTACTTC
TRBJ2-2,.,.,TRBV5-1,CASSLERTTGELFF,TGCGCCAGCAGCTTGGAACGGACCACCGGGGAGCTGTTTTTT
TRBJ1-2,few,.,TRBV20-1,CSARGVGRPNYGYTF,TGCAGTGCTAGAGGGGTGGGGCGACCTAACTATGGCTACACCTTC
TRBJ1-5,.,TRBD1,TRBV2,CASSPGTGVSQPQHF,TGTGCCAGCAGTCCCGGGACAGGGGTTTCCCAGCCCCAGCATTTT
TRBJ1-2,.,TRBD1,TRBV18,CASSPTGDSNYGYTF,TGTGCCAGCTCACCAACAGGGGATTCTAACTATGGCTACACCTTC
TRBJ1-1,.,TRBD1,TRBV27,CASSHRGGNTEAFF,TGTGCCAGCAGTCACAGGGGCGGGAACACTGAAGCTTTCTTT
TRBJ1-2,few,.,TRBV24-1,CATSDLSESYGYTF,TGTGCCACCAGTGATTTATCGGAGAGCTATGGCTACACCTTC
TRBJ2-2,many,.,TRBV7-8,CASSPYWNTGELFF,TGTGCCAGCAGCCCATATTGGAACACCGGGGAGCTGTTTTTT
TRBJ2-7,few,TRBD2,TRBV4-1,CASSQEAGLAGVSYEQYF,TGCGCCAGCAGCCAAGAGGCGGGACTAGCGGGGGTTTCCTACGAGCAGTACTTC
TRBJ2-4,.,.,TRBV7-3,CASSWDGGGIQYF,TGTGCCAGCAGCTGGGACGGGGGAGGCATTCAGTACTTC
TRBJ1-5,few,TRBD1,TRBV15,CATSRDGTAWDRVFSSDQPQHF,TGTGCCACCAGCAGAGATGGGACCGCGTGGGACAGGGTTTTTTCGTCGGATCAGCCCCAGCATTTT
TRBJ2-1,few,TRBD2,TRBV20-1,CSASPAGGPEQFF,TGCAGTGCTAGTCCAGCGGGGGGTCCTGAGCAGTTCTTC
TRBJ2-7,few,.,TRBV6-5,CASSYSWQGYEQYF,TGTGCCAGCAGTTACTCGTGGCAGGGCTACGAGCAGTACTTC
TRBJ2-3,many,TRBD1,TRBV5-1,CASSLDRGTDTQYF,TGTGCCAGCAGCTTAGACAGGGGCACAGATACGCAGTATTTT
TRBJ2-4,.,.,TRBV3-1,CASSRQMLAKNIQYF,TGTGCCAGCAGTCGACAGATGCTAGCCAAAAACATTCAGTACTTC
TRBJ1-2,few,TRBD1,TRBV9,CASSSVDRGGGYTF,TGTGCCAGCAGCTCCGTAGACAGGGGTGGTGGCTACACCTTC
TRBJ1-4,few,.,TRBV7-2,CASSPSGTVNEKLFF,TGTGCCAGCAGCCCCTCCGGGACGGTTAATGAAAAACTGTTTTTT
TRBJ2-5,few,TRBD1,TRBV5-1,CASRTRMTGEETQYF,TGCGCCAGCAGGACGCGCATGACAGGGGAAGAGACCCAGTACTTC
TRBJ1-1,.,.,TRBV4-1,CASSQISPGETEAFF,TGCGCCAGCAGCCAAATCTCCCCAGGGGAAACTGAAGCTTTCTTT
TRBJ2-5,.,TRBD2,TRBV5-1,CASTLAGGWETQYF,TGCGCCAGCACCCTAGCGGGGGGTTGGGAGACCCAGTACTTC
TRBJ2-1,few,.,TRBV20-1,CSAVRGPYNEQFF,TGCAGTGCTGTCCGCGGGCCCTACAATGAGCAGTTCTTC
TRBJ2-5,many,.,TRBV2,CASTRHQETQYF,TGTGCCAGCACGCGGCACCAAGAGACCCAGTACTTC
TRBJ2-1,few,.,TRBV24-1,CATSGVNNEQFF,TGTGCCACCAGTGGAGTAAACAATGAGCAGTTCTTC
TRBJ1-5,.,.,TRBV12-3/TRBV12-4,CASSSGLSNQPQHF,TGTGCCAGCAGTTCAGGGCTTTCCAATCAGCCCCAGCATTTT
TRBJ1-2,.,.,TRBV6-6,CASREAGPRGYTF,TGTGCCAGCAGGGAGGCAGGGCCAAGGGGCTACACCTTC
TRBJ2-1,few,.,TRBV12-3/TRBV12-4,CASSLTAGGEQFF,TGTGCCAGCAGTTTAACCGCTGGAGGTGAGCAGTTCTTC
TRBJ2-3,.,.,TRBV18,CASSPQGFDTDTQYF,TGTGCCAGCTCACCTCAGGGGTTCGACACAGATACGCAGTATTTT
TRBJ1-2,.,TRBD1,TRBV10-3,CAITRGVEYGYTF,TGTGCCATCACCAGGGGGGTGGAGTATGGCTACACCTTC
TRBJ1-1,.,TRBD1,TRBV5-1,CASSTGQGNEAFF,TGCGCCAGCAGCACAGGACAGGGGAATGAAGCTTTCTTT
TRBJ2-1,.,.,TRBV27,CASSTSRTGLGRGSNEQFF,TGTGCCAGCAGTACCTCGAGGACAGGGTTAGGGAGGGGATCCAATGAGCAGTTCTTC
TRBJ2-7,.,TRBD1,TRBV5-1,CASSSGPGQGSYEQYF,TGCGCCAGCAGCTCCGGGCCGGGACAGGGGTCCTACGAGCAGTACTTC
TRBJ2-1,.,.,TRBV24-1,CATSEGRLNSYNEQFF,TGTGCCACCAGTGAGGGCAGGCTAAACTCCTACAATGAGCAGTTCTTC